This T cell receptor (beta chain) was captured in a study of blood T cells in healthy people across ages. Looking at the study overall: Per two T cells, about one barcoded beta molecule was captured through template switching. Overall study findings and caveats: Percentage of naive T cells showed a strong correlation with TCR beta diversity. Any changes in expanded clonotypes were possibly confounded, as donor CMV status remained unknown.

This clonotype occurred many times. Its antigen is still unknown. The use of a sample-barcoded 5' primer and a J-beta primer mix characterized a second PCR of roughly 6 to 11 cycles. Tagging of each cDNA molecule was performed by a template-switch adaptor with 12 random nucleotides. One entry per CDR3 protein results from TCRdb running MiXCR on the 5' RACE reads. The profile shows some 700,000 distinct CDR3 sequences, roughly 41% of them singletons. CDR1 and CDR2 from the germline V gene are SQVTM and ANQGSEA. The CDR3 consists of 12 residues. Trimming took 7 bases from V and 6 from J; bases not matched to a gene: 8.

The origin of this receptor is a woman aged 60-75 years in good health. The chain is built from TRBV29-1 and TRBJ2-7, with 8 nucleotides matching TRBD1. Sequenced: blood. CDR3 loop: CSGSQGASEQYF. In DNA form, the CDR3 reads TGCAGCGGAAGCCAGGGGGCTTCCGAGCAGTACTTC.